This T cell receptor (beta chain) was identified during a study of blood T cell repertoires in COVID-19. Overall study: T cells, B-cell-depleted T cells, or PBMCs provided the cDNA or gDNA that served as material.

In the authors' methods: Amplification of reference gene primers was used by the study to estimate nucleated cell counts. Only in-frame clones appear in the TCRdb table, and some are missing; sequencing was by immunoSEQ multiplex PCR. Clone size and the V and J calls come from that table; the DNA yielded D and trimming. The table has hundreds of thousands of clones, approximately 81% seen once. V lost 1 base and J lost 1, with 8 bases in between. The CDR3 runs 15 residues. Germline CDR1 SNHLY, CDR2 FYNNEI. This clonotype was sampled from a young woman with acute or convalescent COVID-19. This chain links TRBV2 with TRBJ2-1; D ambiguous. The sample taken for sequencing was peripheral blood. CDR3 sequence reads: CASSEGGQSYNEQFF. In DNA form, the CDR3 reads TGTGCCAGCAGTGAAGGTGGCCAGTCCTACAATGAGCAGTTCTTC.